These T cell receptor beta chains were read from a single sample in a study of blood T cell repertoires in COVID-19. The protocol was immunoSEQ multiplex PCR, while the TCRdb copy is restricted to in-frame clones and leaves out a portion. Seen here are about 98,000 clones, roughly 92% observed once, and the top ten hold 1.9%. Sample: peripheral blood. The receptors here all came from a woman between 45 and 60 years old with COVID-19, enrolled during active disease. The conserved cysteine and the conserved F or W are not part of the CDR3 here. Each record gives: V gene, J gene, CDR3 protein.

V: TRBV3-1/TRBV3-2
J: TRBJ1-3
CDR3: ASSHGGSGNTIY

V: TRBV30
J: TRBJ1-3
CDR3: ASGTGGYGNTIY

V: TRBV5-8
J: TRBJ1-6
CDR3: ASSTRTVSSYNSPLH

V: TRBV13
J: TRBJ2-7
CDR3: ASSLALVVNEQY

V: TRBV7-3
J: TRBJ2-3
CDR3: ASSFIAGGQDTQY

V: TRBV12-5
J: TRBJ2-3
CDR3: ASGSRERAGSTDTQY

V: TRBV6-5
J: TRBJ2-1
CDR3: ASSYSSGGANEQF

V: TRBV6-2/TRBV6-3
J: TRBJ2-1
CDR3: ASSYSDSPYYNEQF

V: TRBV19
J: TRBJ1-1
CDR3: ASCLEGQSGGVAQAF

V: TRBV7-8
J: TRBJ2-7
CDR3: ASSNRPPGQAYEQY

V: TRBV4-1
J: TRBJ1-5
CDR3: ASSQDGTGYQPQH

V: TRBV19
J: TRBJ1-1
CDR3: ASSIVTGVGTEAF

V: TRBV10-3
J: TRBJ2-5
CDR3: AIKGGSETQY

V: TRBV5-6
J: TRBJ2-7
CDR3: ASSGAEYEQY

V: TRBV28
J: TRBJ1-2
CDR3: ASSSSLNYGYT

V: TRBV5-1
J: TRBJ1-2
CDR3: ASRPGQSANYGYT

V: TRBV6-1
J: TRBJ1-3
CDR3: ASSGTLGAQGNTIY

V: TRBV28
J: TRBJ1-1
CDR3: ASSSIPSEAF

V: TRBV19
J: TRBJ2-1
CDR3: ATRRSGYNEQF

V: TRBV5-4
J: TRBJ1-6
CDR3: ASSLQGSPLH

V: TRBV7-8
J: TRBJ1-1
CDR3: ASSLGEGTEAF

V: TRBV4-3
J: TRBJ2-7
CDR3: ASSQVRGSSYEQY

V: TRBV28
J: TRBJ2-6
CDR3: ASSFALSPSGANVLT

V: TRBV13
J: TRBJ1-3
CDR3: ASSLTGQLPPGNTIY

V: TRBV6-6
J: TRBJ2-7
CDR3: ASSNTGEPY

V: TRBV7-8
J: TRBJ2-1
CDR3: ASSAPGVEPITSF

V: TRBV4-3
J: TRBJ2-6
CDR3: ASSQERPGVAGANVLT

V: TRBV24-1
J: TRBJ1-5
CDR3: ATSDFGAGGSWSFSNQPQH

V: TRBV28
J: TRBJ1-5
CDR3: ASSTPSGSLSNQPQH

V: TRBV19
J: TRBJ2-3
CDR3: ASSQGDTQY

V: TRBV13
J: TRBJ1-6
CDR3: ASRRTDLAAPLH